Below are 27 T cell receptor beta chains sequenced from a single sample in a study of blood T cell repertoires in COVID-19. Only in-frame clones appear in the TCRdb table, and some are missing; sequencing was by immunoSEQ multiplex PCR. The sample consists of tens of thousands of clones, about 88% of them appearing once. The source material was peripheral blood. Receptor source: a man aged 45 to 65 with acute or convalescent COVID-19.

CDR3 in amino acids: CASTGWSSGANVLTF. The CDR3 DNA is TGTGCCAGTACAGGGTGGTCCTCTGGGGCCAACGTCCTGACTTTC. This chain links TRBV19 with TRBJ2-6; maybe TRBD1 (5 bases). CDR3 size: 15 residues. V gave up 7 bases and J gave up 0 bases, with 10 bases separating them. CDR1 LNHDA and CDR2 SQIVND come from the germline V gene (reference sequence).

The V gene is TRBV14, the J gene TRBJ1-6, with 8 bases matching TRBD1. Per the germline V gene, CDR1 is SGHDN and CDR2 is FVKESK. The CDR3 runs 18 residues. Trimming removed 2 bases from V and 7 bases from J; junction bases left unmatched: 13. CDR3 nucleotides: TGTGCCAGCAGCCAAAGGGTTCTTCAGGGGGCTGGGAATTCACCCCTCCACTTT. It is translated as CASSQRVLQGAGNSPLHF.

This sequence joins TRBV6-4 and TRBJ1-3, with 7 positions matching TRBD1. Germline CDR1 MRHNA, CDR2 SNTAGT. This CDR3 region has 15 residues. Trimming removed 7 bases from V and 0 bases from J; junction bases left unmatched: 6. CDR3 region: CASTPGTASGNTIYF. The CDR3 DNA reads as TGTGCCAGCACCCCGGGGACAGCCTCTGGAAACACCATATATTTT.

This clone was detected only once. The chain links TRBV11-2 to TRBJ2-7, with 11 nucleotides matching TRBD2. CDR1 SGHAT and CDR2 FQNNGV come from the germline V gene. The length of the CDR3 is 16 residues. Losses at the gene ends were 4 bases for V and 2 bases for J; bases not matched to a gene: 7. This chain's CDR3 is CASSSTSGSPPYEQYF. The CDR3 DNA reads as TGTGCCAGCAGCTCCACTAGCGGGAGTCCCCCCTACGAGCAGTACTTC.

This clone was observed a single time. The gene calls are TRBV3-1 (or the pseudogene TRBV3-2) and TRBJ1-5; D may be TRBD1 (6 bases). This CDR3 region has 18 residues. V lost 1 base to trimming and J lost 6 bases, with 22 bases between them. Per germline, CDR1 LGHDT and CDR2 YNNKEL (reference sequence). In nucleotides, the CDR3 is TGTGCCAGCAGCCAAGCCTCAGCAGACAGGATCTTGGGTCAGCCCCAGCATTTT. Its translation is CASSQASADRILGQPQHF.

The sample holds one count of this clone. The chain links TRBV10-3 to TRBJ1-5, with D unresolved. V was clipped by 3 bases and J by 5 bases, with 8 bases between them. From germline, CDR1 is ENHRY and CDR2 SYGVKD. The CDR3 is 13 amino acids. CDR3 nucleotides: TGTGCCATCAGTGATAGGAGGGATCAGCCCCAGCATTTT. Encoded protein: CAISDRRDQPQHF.

The chain joins TRBV28 to TRBJ1-2, with a possible D match to TRBD1 (5 bases). The CDR3 is 13 residues long. The V gene's germline CDR1 is MDHEN and CDR2 SYDVKM. V dropped 6 bases and J dropped 4 bases, with 12 bases sitting between them. The CDR3 region is CASRTQGRYGYTF. The CDR3 nucleotides are TGTGCCAGCAGGACCCAGGGTCGCTATGGCTACACCTTC.

The chain couples TRBV7-9 to TRBJ2-2; 7 bases are a match to TRBD2. The CDR3 spans 12 residues. Germline loops: CDR1 SEHNR, CDR2 FQNEAQ (reference sequence). V lost 7 bases, J lost 6 bases, and 2 bases stayed unmatched. The CDR3 spells CASMGGSGELFF. The CDR3 nucleotides read TGTGCCAGCATGGGAGGGTCCGGGGAGCTGTTTTTT.

The J gene is TRBJ2-5, the V gene TRBV21-1; the table's D call of TRBD2 was not tested on the DNA. TRBV21-1 is assigned pseudogene status. CDR3 length: 16 residues. The CDR3, as DNA: TGTGCCAGCAGCAATGAGGCTAGCGGGTCCCAAGAGACCCAGTACTTC. Amino acids: CASSNEASGSQETQYF.

There are a few counts of this clone. The rearrangement uses TRBV5-8 and TRBJ1-2; the D gene is possibly TRBD1 (5 bases). The V end was cut by 4 bases, the J end by 5 bases, with 15 bases between. Germline V gene data show CDR1 as SGHTS and CDR2 as YDEGEE. This CDR3 has 14 amino acids. DNA of the CDR3: TGTGCCAGCAGCACCCTCGACAGAGGATATGGCTACACCTTC. This encodes CASSTLDRGYGYTF.

The V call is TRBV13, the J call TRBJ2-1, with a possible D match to TRBD2 (6 bases). CDR1 and CDR2 (germline): PRHDT, FYEKMQ (reference sequence). This CDR3 contains 14 residues. The V end lost 5 bases, the J end lost 7 bases, and 15 bases lay between the germline ends. DNA of the CDR3: TGTGCCAGCAGCGGGGGGAGGCCCCGGAATGAGCAGTTCTTC. As protein: CASSGGRPRNEQFF.

V is TRBV7-9 and J is TRBJ1-1; 7 bases agree with TRBD1. Germline V lookup: CDR1 SEHNR, CDR2 FQNEAQ (reference sequence). The trim removed 6 bases at V and 3 bases at J, leaving 10 bases unmatched. CDR3 size: 15 residues. The CDR3 DNA sequence: TGTGCCAGCAGTCCCCGGACAGGAAGGGACACTGAAGCTTTCTTT. Translating gives CASSPRTGRDTEAFF.

CDR3: CASRYKQGQAEAFF. CDR3 sequence (DNA): TGTGCCAGCAGGTATAAACAGGGGCAGGCTGAAGCTTTCTTT. The V gene is TRBV6-5, the J gene TRBJ1-1; 7 positions match TRBD1. V gave up 6 bases and J gave up 6 bases; unmatched junction bases: 10. This CDR3 contains 14 residues. Germline CDR1 reads MNHEY; CDR2 reads SVGAGI.

The chain links TRBV27 to TRBJ2-2; D gene uncertain. Trimming took off 3 bases at V and 7 bases at J, with 3 bases between the two ends. The germline gives CDR1 MNHEY, CDR2 SMNVEV (reference sequence). The CDR3 contains 11 residues. The CDR3 DNA sequence: TGTGCCAGCAGTTTCGGCGGGGAGCTGTTTTTT. This sequence encodes CASSFGGELFF.

In its sample, this clone was seen a few times. The rearrangement joins TRBV19 to TRBJ1-1, with 8 bases lining up with TRBD1. Germline V gene sequence: CDR1 LNHDA, CDR2 SQIVND (reference sequence). V was pared by 6 bases and J by 1 base, with 4 bases of the junction left unmatched. The CDR3 runs to 14 residues. The CDR3 reads CASRDRVRNTEAFF. CDR3 bases: TGTGCCAGTAGGGACAGGGTCAGGAACACTGAAGCTTTCTTT.

The gene calls are TRBV5-1 and TRBJ1-1; D unclear. CDR3 size: 13 residues. The V end was cut by 4 bases, the J end by 7 bases, with 14 bases between. Germline CDR1 SGHRS, CDR2 YFSETQ. Here the CDR3 DNA reads TGCGCCAGCAGCCCCTCAGCCGGGGTTGAAGCTTTCTTT. Residues: CASSPSAGVEAFF. Full variable domain (outside the CDR3, taken from reference TRBV5-1 and TRBJ1-1): KAGVTQTPRYLIKTRGQQVTLSCSPISGHRSVSWYQQTPGQGLQFLFEYFSETQRNKGNFPGRFSGRQFSNSRSEMNVSTLELGDSALYLCASSPSAGVEAFFGQGTRLTVV.

The table lists this clone with a count of one. V usage is TRBV19 and J usage is TRBJ1-2; D not resolved. Trimming cost V 3 bases and J 0 bases, with 8 bases left between them. This CDR3 has 14 amino acids. Germline V CDR1 and CDR2: LNHDA, SQIVND (reference sequence). The CDR3 DNA reads as TGTGCCAGTAGTATCGCGGTATCTAACTATGGCTACACCTTC. Its translation is CASSIAVSNYGYTF.

The genes are TRBV10-3 and TRBJ2-1; no clear D gene. V lost 0 bases and J 15 bases, leaving 15 bases between the germline ends. The CDR3 runs to 13 residues. From germline, CDR1 is ENHRY and CDR2 SYGVKD. CDR3 in DNA: TGTGCCATCAGTGAGTCAGGAGAGCGTGAGTCGTTCTTC. Amino acids: CAISESGERESFF.

The chain uses TRBV6-6 and TRBJ1-5, with a possible D match to TRBD1 (5 bases). Per the germline V gene, CDR1 is MNHNY and CDR2 is SVGAGI (reference sequence). Trimming cost V 6 bases and J 7 bases, with 13 bases left between them. This CDR3 is built from 13 residues. The CDR3 DNA reads as TGTGCCAGCAGATCAAGGGGAATACAGCCCCAGCATTTT. The encoded protein is CASRSRGIQPQHF.

This clone was seen just once. The J gene is TRBJ1-3, the V gene TRBV2; D remains ambiguous. The CDR3 has 16 residues. V was trimmed by 6 bases and J by 0 bases, leaving 15 bases between them. Germline V gene data show CDR1 as SNHLY and CDR2 as FYNNEI. As DNA, the CDR3 is TGTGCCAGCAGCGGCCTGACACCGAACTCTGGAAACACCATATATTTT. Its translation is CASSGLTPNSGNTIYF.

This chain connects TRBV7-9 to TRBJ1-3, with TRBD1 matching 7 bases. The germline V gene encodes CDR1 SEHNR and CDR2 FQNEAQ (reference sequence). J gave up 0 bases and V 7 bases, and 3 bases lay outside the gene matches. The CDR3 loop spans 14 amino acids. The chain's CDR3 is CASTRDSSGNTIYF. CDR3 bases: TGTGCCAGCACCCGGGACAGCTCTGGAAACACCATATATTTT.

V gene TRBV7-3 combines with J gene TRBJ2-1, with D maybe TRBD2 (5 bases). CDR1 and CDR2 (germline): SGHTA, FQGTGA. This CDR3 region has 16 residues. Trimming removed 1 base at V and 0 bases at J, with 10 bases between. CDR3 amino acids: CASSLISAVSYNEQFF. The DNA of the CDR3 is TGTGCCAGCAGCTTAATCTCAGCGGTCTCCTACAATGAGCAGTTCTTC.

CDR3 region: CASSEARVHSPLHF. Written as DNA, the CDR3 is TGTGCCAGCAGTGAAGCTCGGGTACATTCACCCCTCCACTTT. V is TRBV2 and J is TRBJ1-6; D is ambiguous. From germline, CDR1 is SNHLY and CDR2 FYNNEI. Trimming took off 0 bases at V and 8 bases at J, with 8 bases between the two ends. The CDR3 extends over 14 amino acids.

This chain joins TRBV25-1 and TRBJ1-1, with D tentatively TRBD1 (5 bases). Between the trimmed V and J ends, which lost 7 bases and 11 bases, there was a span of 20 bases. CDR3 size: 13 residues. Germline lookup yields CDR1 MGHDK and CDR2 SYGVNS. The CDR3 DNA is TGTGCCAGCAAAGGGGAGGCAAGGCGCGCGGCTTTCTTT. Translation gives CASKGEARRAAFF.

The chain joins TRBV4-1 to TRBJ2-1; TRBD2 agrees at 8 bases. With 1 base clipped from V and 8 bases from J, the junction kept 10 bases outside the gene matches. Germline V gene lookup returns CDR1 MGHRA and CDR2 YSYEKL. The CDR3 has 16 residues. CDR3 residues: CASSQGLAGPSDEQFF. In DNA, the CDR3 is TGCGCCAGCAGCCAAGGGCTAGCGGGCCCGAGCGATGAGCAGTTCTTC.

The chain has TRBV7-9 and TRBJ2-7; weak D call: TRBD1 (6 bases). The V gene lost 1 base and the J gene lost 5 bases, with 9 bases spanning the gap. CDR3 length equals 13 residues. The germline CDR1 and CDR2 sequences are SEHNR and FQNEAQ (reference sequence). CDR3 sequence reads: CASSLVRDNEQYV. The CDR3 bases are TGTGCCAGCAGCTTAGTCCGGGACAACGAGCAGTACGTC.

The chain employs TRBV10-3 and TRBJ2-1; TRBD2 matches at 13 bases. With 2 bases clipped from V and 7 bases from J, the junction kept 2 bases outside the gene matches. The CDR3 consists of 15 residues. From germline, CDR1 is ENHRY and CDR2 SYGVKD. Here the CDR3 DNA reads TGTGCCATCAGTGAGGGACTAGCGGGAGTAAATGAGCAGTTCTTC. Translating gives CAISEGLAGVNEQFF.